This TCR beta chain was obtained from a study of blood T cell repertoires in COVID-19. Study overall: Collection of acute and convalescent COVID-19 samples took place in the United States, Italy and Spain. Sample material is recorded as cDNA or gDNA derived from T cells, B-cell-depleted T cells, or PBMCs.

Per the germline V gene, CDR1 is WSHSY and CDR2 is SAAADI. This CDR3 spans 16 amino acids. V lost 2 bases and J 0 bases, leaving 10 bases between the germline ends. Methods used by the authors: Cell counts per sample came from amplifying reference gene primers. Generated by immunoSEQ multiplex PCR, the TCRdb table keeps only in-frame clones and is missing some. V and J calls and clone size are given by that table; D and trimming were obtained from the DNA. The table has about 300,000 clones, about nine tenths seen once. V is TRBV10-2 and J is TRBJ1-4; D is unclear. The clonotype comes from a woman in her 30s who had recovered from COVID-19. The sample comprised peripheral blood. The CDR3 sequence: CASSEILAATNEKLFF. In DNA form, the CDR3 reads TGCGCCAGCAGTGAGATCTTGGCGGCAACTAATGAAAAACTGTTTTTT.